Following are 9 T cell receptor beta chains from one sample sequenced in a study of cytomegalovirus exposure and HLA in healthy donors. The repertoire was sequenced with immunoSEQ multiplex PCR; TCRdb's copy has only in-frame clones and lacks some. The table has some 170,000 clones, approximately 86% seen once. Sequenced material: PBMCs. Source of these receptors: a young man in good health and CMV-seropositive.

The chain employs TRBV11-3 and TRBJ2-2, with 7 bases matching TRBD2. V lost 4 bases and J lost 4; bases outside the gene matches: 12. This CDR3 region has 17 residues. Germline V lookup: CDR1 SGHNT, CDR2 YENEEA. The CDR3 DNA follows: TGTGCCAGCAGCTCACCCCCTGGCGGGAGAGCCACCGGGGAGCTGTTTTTT. Residues: CASSSPPGGRATGELFF.

The chain links TRBV5-6 to TRBJ2-3; D may be TRBD2 (5 bases). Germline V gives CDR1 SGHDT, CDR2 YYEEEE. The CDR3 covers 15 residues. Trimming left V 3 bases short and J 0 bases short, with 11 bases between. CDR3 amino acids: CASSWGVPSTDTQYF. The CDR3 nucleotides are TGTGCCAGCAGCTGGGGAGTGCCTAGCACAGATACGCAGTATTTT.

V and J are TRBV19 and TRBJ1-1, with D possibly TRBD1 on 6 matching bases. The CDR3 consists of 17 residues. CDR1 is LNHDA, CDR2 SQIVND, per germline (reference sequence). Trimming shortened V by 6 bases and J by 0 bases, and 20 bases separated the two germline ends. CDR3 sequence reads: CASRRRTEIPLNTEAFF. As DNA, the CDR3 is TGTGCCAGTAGGAGGAGGACAGAAATACCTTTGAACACTGAAGCTTTCTTT. Filled out from reference TRBV19 and TRBJ1-1, the complete variable domain reads DGGITQSPKYLFRKEGQNVTLSCEQNLNHDAMYWYRQDPGQGLRLIYYSQIVNDFQKGDIAEGYSVSREKKESFPLTVTSAQKNPTAFYLCASRRRTEIPLNTEAFFGQGTRLTVV.

This chain joins TRBV9 and TRBJ1-2; TRBD1 agrees at 9 bases. With 4 bases clipped from V and 1 base from J, the junction kept 5 bases outside the gene matches. CDR3 size: 15 residues. The germline V gene has CDR1 SGDLS and CDR2 YYNGEE. The CDR3 reads CASSPGTGSNYGYTF. The CDR3 region has the DNA TGTGCCAGCAGCCCCGGGACAGGGAGTAACTATGGCTACACCTTC.

V and J are TRBV5-1 and TRBJ2-3; D is unclear. The V gene's germline CDR1 is SGHRS and CDR2 YFSETQ. The CDR3 is 15 amino acids. Trimming took 5 bases from V and 0 from J, leaving 13 bases between them. The CDR3 here is CASRHGETSTDTQYF. CDR3 nucleotide sequence: TGCGCCAGCAGACACGGCGAGACTAGCACAGATACGCAGTATTTT.

The chain combines TRBV6-1 with TRBJ1-5; TRBD1 agrees at 7 bases. Looked up from germline, CDR1 is MNHNS and CDR2 is SASEGT. The CDR3 covers 16 residues. The ends lost 4 bases at V and 5 bases at J; junction bases unmatched: 11. As DNA, the CDR3 is TGTGCCAGCAGTGCAAACAGGGGAGGCTATTATCAGCCCCAGCATTTT. Its translation: CASSANRGGYYQPQHF.

Turning to this clone: The junction does not match germline at one end; this may be a read error. V usage is TRBV4-3 and J usage is TRBJ2-4; possible D gene TRBD2, 8 bases. CDR1 and CDR2 from the germline V gene are LGHNA and YSLEER. This CDR3 contains 10 residues. The CDR3 sequence: CALRGDRCNF. CDR3 sequence (DNA): TGCGCGCTGCGGGGGGACAGATGTAACTTC.

This chain joins TRBV9 and TRBJ2-1; 12 bases line up with TRBD2. Germline V gene lookup returns CDR1 SGDLS and CDR2 YYNGEE. V was clipped by 0 bases and J by 7 bases; unmatched bases: 5. This CDR3 has 16 residues. CDR3 residues: CASSVVPSGGGNEQFF. The CDR3 DNA reads as TGTGCCAGCAGCGTAGTACCTAGCGGGGGGGGTAATGAGCAGTTCTTC.

This clone has only a few counts. CDR3 sequence reads: CASKSLKPPNYGYTF. The CDR3 region has the DNA TGTGCCAGTAAGTCGTTGAAGCCACCTAACTATGGCTACACCTTC. The rearrangement uses TRBV19 and TRBJ1-2; D is undetermined. V was pared by 7 bases and J by 0 bases, with 15 bases between. This CDR3 is built from 15 residues. The V gene's germline CDR1 is LNHDA and CDR2 SQIVND (reference sequence). Using reference TRBV19 and TRBJ1-2 for the parts outside the CDR3, the full variable domain is DGGITQSPKYLFRKEGQNVTLSCEQNLNHDAMYWYRQDPGQGLRLIYYSQIVNDFQKGDIAEGYSVSREKKESFPLTVTSAQKNPTAFYLCASKSLKPPNYGYTFGSGTRLTVV.